Shown below are 27 T cell receptor beta chains from a single sample sequenced in a study of T cells after yellow fever vaccination. TCRdb called the 5' RACE reads again in MiXCR, with one record for every CDR3 protein. Here the sample spans approximately 260,000 distinct CDR3 sequences, 5.2% being singletons. The source material was CD4+ T cells sorted from PBMCs, sampled on the day of the yellow fever booster vaccination. These receptor sequences come from a man between 18 and 35 years old who received the YFV17D yellow fever vaccine.

The V call is TRBV20-1, the J call TRBJ1-6; TRBD1 agrees at 7 bases. Germline trimming cut 2 bases from V and 0 bases from J; bases unmatched to any gene: 4. Germline assignment: CDR1 DFQATT and CDR2 SNEGSKA (reference sequence). This CDR3 region has 16 residues. Here the CDR3 reads CSARTGDSSYNSPLHF. The CDR3 nucleotides read TGCAGTGCTAGAACAGGGGATAGCTCCTATAATTCACCCCTCCACTTT.

At least ten counts were recorded for this clonotype. This chain connects TRBV7-2 to TRBJ2-5; TRBD1 might be the D (6 bases). CDR1 is SGHTA, CDR2 FQGNSA, per germline. With 1 base removed from V and 4 bases from J, the gap between germline ends came to 13 bases. The CDR3 loop spans 15 amino acids. For the CDR3, the DNA is TGTGCCAGCAGCTTAGGGGGGCGCGGTGGAGAGACCCAGTACTTC. This sequence encodes CASSLGGRGGETQYF.

This clonotype was detected ten times or more. V gene TRBV9 combines with J gene TRBJ1-4, with TRBD1 matching over 8 bases. From germline, CDR1 is SGDLS and CDR2 YYNGEE. The J segment lost 7 bases and the V segment lost 0 bases, leaving 5 bases of the junction unmatched. The CDR3 length is 15 residues. The CDR3 reads CASSVGAGGFEKLFF. In DNA form, the CDR3 reads TGTGCCAGCAGCGTAGGGGCAGGGGGCTTTGAAAAACTGTTTTTT.

J is TRBJ2-3 and V is TRBV25-1; D is unclear. The V end was cut by 1 base, the J end by 2 bases, with 13 bases between. The germline V gene encodes CDR1 MGHDK and CDR2 SYGVNS. The CDR3 extends over 16 amino acids. As DNA, the CDR3 is TGTGCCAGCAGTGAATTCGGCACTGACATCACAGATACGCAGTATTTT. It specifies CASSEFGTDITDTQYF.

J is TRBJ2-7 and V is TRBV18; D unresolved. The V end was cut by 1 base, the J end by 0 bases, with 1 base between. The germline gives CDR1 KGHSH, CDR2 LQKENI. The CDR3 runs to 12 residues. CDR3 sequence reads: CASSPHSYEQYV. CDR3 in DNA: TGTGCCAGCTCACCACACTCCTACGAGCAGTACGTC.

The sample holds a few counts of this clonotype. The chain links TRBV7-2 to TRBJ2-3, with D possibly TRBD1 on 5 matching bases. The CDR3 has 17 residues. Germline CDR1 reads SGHTA; CDR2 reads FQGNSA. V shed 7 bases and J shed 5 bases, with 25 bases lying between them. In DNA form, the CDR3 reads TGTGCCAGCACCCCACTAAAGAATTCAGGGTTTGGAGATACGCAGTATTTT. This encodes CASTPLKNSGFGDTQYF.

This clonotype occurred a few times. The chain employs TRBV3-1 and TRBJ2-3; D is uncertain. Germline-derived CDR1 and CDR2 are LGHDT and YNNKEL (reference sequence). The V and J ends lost 6 bases and 3 bases respectively, with 10 bases between them. CDR3 length: 13 amino acids. CDR3: CASSRIGTDTQYF. The CDR3 DNA reads as TGTGCCAGCAGTCGGATCGGGACAGATACGCAGTATTTT.

The chain employs TRBV2 and TRBJ2-7; no firm D call. The CDR3 covers 12 residues. Germline CDR1 SNHLY, CDR2 FYNNEI. Trimming removed 7 bases from V and 5 bases from J, with 12 bases in between. The CDR3 DNA follows: TGTGCCAGCAAGCAAGAGGTCAACGAGCAGTACTTC. It is translated as CASKQEVNEQYF.

The J gene is TRBJ2-5, the V gene TRBV5-6; maybe TRBD2 (5 bases). V was clipped by 0 bases and J by 7 bases, with 13 bases between them. CDR1 SGHDT and CDR2 YYEEEE come from the germline V gene. The CDR3 contains 14 residues. CDR3 residues: CASSLEVSGGTQYF. Here the CDR3 DNA reads TGTGCCAGCAGCTTGGAAGTTTCTGGAGGGACCCAGTACTTC.

In its sample, this clonotype was seen many times. This chain uses TRBV5-1 with TRBJ2-3, with D tentatively TRBD1 (6 bases). Germline V gene data show CDR1 as SGHRS and CDR2 as YFSETQ. Trimming took off 4 bases at V and 4 bases at J, with 16 bases between the two ends. The CDR3 sequence is 15 residues long. DNA for the CDR3: TGCGCCAGCAGCCCCGGACAGACCCCGGCAGATACGCAGTATTTT. Its translation is CASSPGQTPADTQYF.

V gene TRBV7-3 combines with J gene TRBJ2-5; TRBD2 aligns across 8 bases. The germline gives CDR1 SGHTA, CDR2 FQGTGA. V was pared by 0 bases and J by 5 bases, with 8 bases of the junction left unmatched. The CDR3 runs 16 residues. The CDR3 sequence: CASSLTGRGGRETQYF. CDR3 in DNA: TGTGCCAGCAGCTTAACTGGTCGGGGGGGCCGGGAGACCCAGTACTTC.

This clonotype was detected only a few times. The chain employs TRBV12-3 or TRBV12-4 and TRBJ1-5, with 8 nucleotides matching TRBD1. V was pared by 6 bases and J by 11 bases, with 6 bases of the junction left unmatched. The CDR3 sequence is 12 residues long. DNA of the CDR3: TGTGCCAGCAGAGCAACAGGGGGGTCCCAGCATTTT. Amino acids: CASRATGGSQHF.

The sample holds many counts of this clonotype. This chain connects TRBV5-1 to TRBJ2-5, with 7 bases matching TRBD1. The V gene's germline CDR1 is SGHRS and CDR2 YFSETQ. This CDR3 is 15 amino acids long. V shed 1 base, J shed 2 bases, and the junction held 5 bases outside the gene matches. The CDR3 sequence: CASSLSGTAQETQYF. The DNA for the CDR3 is TGCGCCAGCAGCTTGTCTGGGACAGCACAAGAGACCCAGTACTTC.

The chain has TRBV6-2 or TRBV6-3 and TRBJ2-7; a possible D gene is TRBD1 (6 bases). The CDR3 length is 14 residues. Germline CDR1 and CDR2: MNHEY and SVGEGT. V dropped 3 bases and J dropped 4 bases, with 13 bases sitting between them. In DNA, the CDR3 is TGTGCCAGCAGTTATCATCGAGGGGGTTACGAGCAGTACGTC. Translation: CASSYHRGGYEQYV.

The genes are TRBV10-3 and TRBJ1-3, with D possibly being TRBD1 (5 bases). Per the germline V gene, CDR1 is ENHRY and CDR2 is SYGVKD. This CDR3 spans 13 amino acids. V gave up 4 bases and J gave up 4 bases, with 8 bases separating them. DNA of the CDR3: TGTGCCATCAGTGGCAGGGAAGGAAACACCATATATTTT. Translating it yields CAISGREGNTIYF.

At least ten counts were recorded for this clonotype. This chain joins TRBV4-2 and TRBJ2-3; D is possibly TRBD2 (6 bases). V lost 0 bases to trimming and J lost 6 bases, with 19 bases between them. The CDR3 has 17 amino acids. The germline CDR1 and CDR2 sequences are LGHNA and YNFKEQ. The chain's CDR3 is CASSQDLGLPTGDTQYF. In DNA form, the CDR3 reads TGTGCCAGCAGCCAAGATTTGGGACTCCCGACGGGGGATACGCAGTATTTT.

This rearrangement joins TRBV6-5 to TRBJ2-2; D unclear. V was clipped by 7 bases and J by 7 bases, with 19 bases between them. Germline V gives CDR1 MNHEY, CDR2 SVGAGI. The CDR3 has 15 amino acids. The CDR3 protein is CASKLLYSWIGELFF. The CDR3 coding sequence is TGTGCCAGCAAACTACTCTACAGCTGGATCGGGGAGCTGTTTTTT.

This clonotype has ten or more counts. The chain employs TRBV4-3 and TRBJ2-2, with a weak D call TRBD1 (6 bases). CDR1 and CDR2 from the germline V gene are LGHNA and YSLEER. This CDR3 comprises 16 residues. Trimming pared 1 base from V and 3 bases from J, leaving 12 bases between. CDR3 in DNA: TGCGCCAGCAGCCAAGGACAGGTCATTCACACCGGGGAGCTGTTTTTT. Protein sequence: CASSQGQVIHTGELFF.

A few counts support this clonotype. The chain recombines TRBV9 with TRBJ2-1; tentatively, D is TRBD2 (7 bases). Germline CDR1 reads SGDLS; CDR2 reads YYNGEE. The CDR3 spans 15 residues. V lost 0 bases to trimming and J lost 9 bases, with 16 bases between them. The CDR3, as DNA: TGTGCCAGCAGCGTAGCGTCGTGGGGGGGCCGTGAGCAGTTCTTC. Its protein is CASSVASWGGREQFF. The variable domain in full, with the rest retrieved from reference TRBV9 and TRBJ2-1, is DSGVTQTPKHLITATGQRVTLRCSPRSGDLSVYWYQQSLDQGLQFLIQYYNGEERAKGNILERFSAQQFPDLHSELNLSSLELGDSALYFCASSVASWGGREQFFGPGTRLTVL.

V usage is TRBV9 and J usage is TRBJ1-6; D call uncertain. V was clipped by 0 bases and J by 0 bases, with 16 bases between them. The CDR3 has 19 amino acids. Germline lookup yields CDR1 SGDLS and CDR2 YYNGEE. Written as DNA, the CDR3 is TGTGCCAGCAGCGTAGGAGATGGAAGGAGGAGCTCCTATAATTCACCCCTCCACTTT. Translation gives CASSVGDGRRSSYNSPLHF.

Only a few counts were recorded for this clonotype. The V gene is TRBV28, the J gene TRBJ2-4; 7 bases line up with TRBD1. The CDR3 is 15 residues long. Unmatched junction bases numbered 11, after V lost 6 bases and J lost 6 bases. Per the germline V gene, CDR1 is MDHEN and CDR2 is SYDVKM. CDR3 sequence: CASSSGQLKGNIQYF. The CDR3 DNA follows: TGTGCCAGCAGCTCGGGACAGCTGAAGGGAAACATTCAGTACTTC.

The sample holds many counts of this clonotype. The chain combines TRBV7-8 with TRBJ2-2; 7 bases match TRBD1. The V segment lost 4 bases and the J segment 5 bases; nucleotides outside the gene matches: 10. Germline CDR1 reads SGHVS; CDR2 reads FQNEAQ. The CDR3 loop spans 16 amino acids. CDR3 sequence: CASSSRQGPRTGELFF. Written as DNA, the CDR3 is TGTGCCAGCAGCTCCCGACAGGGACCTCGGACCGGGGAGCTGTTTTTT.

J is TRBJ1-5 and V is TRBV6-2 or TRBV6-3; TRBD1 agrees at 9 bases. The CDR3 loop spans 14 amino acids. Trimming at V came to 6 bases and at J to 2 bases, leaving 2 bases not matched to a gene. The germline gives CDR1 MNHEY, CDR2 SVGEGT. CDR3 DNA: TGTGCCAGCAGATGGACAGGGGGCAATCAGCCCCAGCATTTT. Protein: CASRWTGGNQPQHF.

The J gene is TRBJ2-4, the V gene TRBV9; 8 nucleotides agree with TRBD2. This CDR3 has 17 residues. V lost 0 bases to trimming and J lost 9 bases; unmatched junction nucleotides: 14. Per the germline V gene, CDR1 is SGDLS and CDR2 is YYNGEE. In DNA form, the CDR3 reads TGTGCCAGCAGCGTAGGAGGAGGCGGGGGGCAAGGGAGCATTCAGTACTTC. Amino acids: CASSVGGGGGQGSIQYF.

About this clonotype itself: One junction end disagrees with the germline gene, perhaps due to a read error. The V call is TRBV11-2, the J call TRBJ1-6; the D is unclear. This CDR3 region has 12 residues. The V gene's germline CDR1 is SGHAT and CDR2 FQNNGV. Here the CDR3 reads CACSFENSPLHF. The CDR3 bases are TGTGCCTGCAGCTTCGAGAATTCACCCCTCCACTTT. Full variable domain (outside the CDR3, taken from reference TRBV11-2 and TRBJ1-6): EAGVAQSPRYKIIEKRQSVAFWCNPISGHATLYWYQQILGQGPKLLIQFQNNGVVDDSQLPKDRFSAERLKGVDSTLKIQPAKLEDSAVYLCACSFENSPLHFGNGTRLTVT.

The rearrangement uses TRBV10-3 and TRBJ2-7; maybe TRBD2 (5 bases). Germline assignment: CDR1 ENHRY and CDR2 SYGVKD. CDR3 size: 15 residues. V lost 4 bases and J lost 0, with 13 bases in between. The CDR3 nucleotides read TGTGCCATCAGTGGTGGGCCAACTAGCTCCTACGAGCAGTACGTC. Its protein product is CAISGGPTSSYEQYV.

There are many counts of this clonotype. This rearrangement joins TRBV5-6 to TRBJ2-5; D might be TRBD2 (7 bases). V was pared by 2 bases and J by 4 bases, with 15 bases between. CDR1 is SGHDT and CDR2 is YYEEEE in the germline V gene. CDR3 length equals 15 residues. This CDR3 is CASSFREAGAETQYF. The CDR3 DNA follows: TGTGCCAGCAGCTTCCGGGAGGCAGGGGCAGAGACCCAGTACTTC.